A selection of T cell receptor beta chains follows, all from one sample in a study of OX40 agonist ivuxolimab in advanced cancers. Generated by immunoSEQ multiplex PCR, the TCRdb table keeps only in-frame clones and is missing some. The sample consists of approximately 75,000 clones, under 90% of them appearing once. Sequenced material: CD4+ or CD8+ T cells sorted from blood, taken in a trial of the OX40 agonist ivuxolimab. The source is an adult with an advanced solid tumor such as melanoma, head and neck, liver or kidney cancer. Both conserved end residues are part of each CDR3. D genes are given only for firm matches. Not every row has a clone size; where given, it reads once, few, many or a size class.

d_call: .
clone_size: .
cdr3_length: 13
j_call: TRBJ1-2
v_call: TRBV18
cdr3_aa: CASSQLRDGAGTF
cdr3_nt: TGTGCCAGCTCACAACTCAGGGACGGGGCCGGCACCTTC

d_call: TRBD1
clone_size: .
cdr3_length: 15
j_call: TRBJ2-1
v_call: TRBV7-9
cdr3_aa: CASSYPGTGLDEQFF
cdr3_nt: TGTGCCAGCAGCTACCCCGGGACAGGGCTGGATGAGCAGTTCTTC

d_call: TRBD1
clone_size: few
cdr3_length: 16
j_call: TRBJ2-7
v_call: TRBV5-4
cdr3_aa: CASRPAKGQGPHEQYF
cdr3_nt: TGTGCCAGCAGGCCCGCCAAGGGACAGGGCCCCCACGAGCAGTACTTC

d_call: .
clone_size: .
cdr3_length: 16
j_call: TRBJ2-7
v_call: TRBV5-1
cdr3_aa: CASSLAGGTLSYEQYF
cdr3_nt: TGCGCCAGCAGCTTGGCAGGGGGGACCCTATCCTACGAGCAGTACTTC

d_call: .
clone_size: .
cdr3_length: 13
j_call: TRBJ2-5
v_call: TRBV29-1
cdr3_aa: CSVEQGLRETQYF
cdr3_nt: TGCAGCGTTGAACAGGGGCTGAGGGAGACCCAGTACTTC

d_call: .
clone_size: .
cdr3_length: 15
j_call: TRBJ2-7
v_call: TRBV4-3
cdr3_aa: CASSQTGTGAYEQYF
cdr3_nt: TGCGCCAGCAGCCAAACCGGGACGGGAGCCTACGAGCAGTACTTC

d_call: TRBD1
clone_size: few
cdr3_length: 17
j_call: TRBJ2-3
v_call: TRBV2
cdr3_aa: CASSEESGTGWSDTQYF
cdr3_nt: TGTGCCAGCAGTGAAGAATCCGGGACAGGGTGGTCAGATACGCAGTATTTT

d_call: TRBD1
clone_size: .
cdr3_length: 15
j_call: TRBJ1-2
v_call: TRBV19
cdr3_aa: CASSLGTGGKYGYTF
cdr3_nt: TGTGCCAGTAGTCTCGGGACAGGGGGCAAGTATGGCTACACCTTC

d_call: TRBD1
clone_size: .
cdr3_length: 14
j_call: TRBJ2-7
v_call: TRBV7-9
cdr3_aa: CASSLAQGADEQYF
cdr3_nt: TGTGCCAGCAGCTTAGCACAGGGGGCTGACGAGCAGTACTTC

d_call: .
clone_size: .
cdr3_length: 16
j_call: TRBJ2-2
v_call: TRBV5-1
cdr3_aa: CASSLAGTSATGELFF
cdr3_nt: TGCGCCAGCAGCTTGGCGGGGACTTCGGCCACCGGGGAGCTGTTTTTT

d_call: TRBD2
clone_size: .
cdr3_length: 14
j_call: TRBJ2-5
v_call: TRBV6-6
cdr3_aa: CASSWTRLQETQYF
cdr3_nt: TGTGCCAGCAGTTGGACTAGGCTACAAGAGACCCAGTACTTC

d_call: TRBD2
clone_size: .
cdr3_length: 14
j_call: TRBJ2-1
v_call: TRBV18
cdr3_aa: CASSQSAGEGEQFF
cdr3_nt: TGTGCCAGCTCACAATCAGCGGGAGAGGGTGAGCAGTTCTTC

d_call: .
clone_size: .
cdr3_length: 17
j_call: TRBJ2-1
v_call: TRBV6-1
cdr3_aa: CASSEAGPYPRAFEQFF
cdr3_nt: TGTGCCAGCAGTGAAGCAGGCCCTTACCCCCGAGCGTTTGAGCAGTTCTTC

d_call: .
clone_size: few
cdr3_length: 15
j_call: TRBJ2-7
v_call: TRBV5-5
cdr3_aa: CASSGVGSSSYEQYF
cdr3_nt: TGTGCCAGCTCCGGCGTCGGCTCGAGCTCCTACGAGCAGTACTTC

d_call: .
clone_size: few
cdr3_length: 15
j_call: TRBJ2-1
v_call: TRBV11-2
cdr3_aa: CASSLETIVYNEQFF
cdr3_nt: TGTGCCAGCAGCTTAGAGACTATCGTCTACAATGAGCAGTTCTTC

d_call: .
clone_size: .
cdr3_length: 12
j_call: TRBJ1-3
v_call: TRBV29-1
cdr3_aa: CSVESSGNTIYF
cdr3_nt: TGCAGCGTTGAAAGCTCTGGAAACACCATATATTTT

d_call: .
clone_size: .
cdr3_length: 14
j_call: TRBJ1-1
v_call: TRBV4-3
cdr3_aa: CASSQDLKNTEAFF
cdr3_nt: TGCGCCAGCAGCCAAGATTTGAAGAACACTGAAGCTTTCTTT

d_call: .
clone_size: .
cdr3_length: 14
j_call: TRBJ1-2
v_call: TRBV18
cdr3_aa: CASSPGLRQEGYTF
cdr3_nt: TGTGCCAGCTCACCAGGTCTACGTCAGGAAGGCTACACCTTC

d_call: .
clone_size: once
cdr3_length: 15
j_call: TRBJ2-3
v_call: TRBV10-3
cdr3_aa: CAISESGQARDTQYF
cdr3_nt: TGTGCCATCAGTGAGTCGGGGCAGGCAAGAGATACGCAGTATTTT

d_call: .
clone_size: .
cdr3_length: 12
j_call: TRBJ2-1
v_call: TRBV30
cdr3_aa: CAWSPNGGEQFF
cdr3_nt: TGTGCCTGGAGTCCAAACGGGGGTGAGCAGTTCTTC

d_call: .
clone_size: few
cdr3_length: 11
j_call: TRBJ2-7
v_call: TRBV5-6
cdr3_aa: CASSWNYEQYF
cdr3_nt: TGTGCCAGCAGCTGGAACTACGAGCAGTACTTC

d_call: .
clone_size: .
cdr3_length: 11
j_call: TRBJ2-7
v_call: TRBV11-2
cdr3_aa: CASSLAGEQYF
cdr3_nt: TGTGCCAGCAGCTTAGCGGGCGAGCAGTACTTC

d_call: TRBD1
clone_size: .
cdr3_length: 15
j_call: TRBJ1-1
v_call: TRBV29-1
cdr3_aa: CSVEGGQGLNTEAFF
cdr3_nt: TGCAGCGTTGAAGGGGGACAGGGCCTGAACACTGAAGCTTTCTTT

d_call: .
clone_size: .
cdr3_length: 16
j_call: TRBJ2-3
v_call: TRBV5-1
cdr3_aa: CASSPSRHLGTDTQYF
cdr3_nt: TGCGCCAGCAGCCCGTCCCGACACTTAGGCACAGATACGCAGTATTTT

d_call: .
clone_size: .
cdr3_length: 13
j_call: TRBJ1-5
v_call: TRBV19
cdr3_aa: CASSIDLLQPQHF
cdr3_nt: TGTGCCAGTAGTATAGATCTATTACAGCCCCAGCATTTT

d_call: .
clone_size: .
cdr3_length: 14
j_call: TRBJ1-6
v_call: TRBV6-5
cdr3_aa: CASSSTYRESPLHF
cdr3_nt: TGTGCCAGCAGTTCGACCTACCGGGAGTCACCCCTCCACTTT

d_call: TRBD2
clone_size: once
cdr3_length: 17
j_call: TRBJ2-3
v_call: TRBV7-9
cdr3_aa: CASSPGTSGSNTDTQYF
cdr3_nt: TGTGCCAGCAGCCCGGGGACTAGCGGGAGTAACACAGATACGCAGTATTTT

d_call: .
clone_size: .
cdr3_length: 15
j_call: TRBJ1-4
v_call: TRBV19
cdr3_aa: CASSLEPWANEKLFF
cdr3_nt: TGTGCCAGTTCCCTGGAGCCCTGGGCTAATGAAAAACTGTTTTTT

d_call: .
clone_size: once
cdr3_length: 15
j_call: TRBJ2-7
v_call: TRBV28
cdr3_aa: CASSLPGALNYEQYF
cdr3_nt: TGTGCCAGCAGTTTACCGGGGGCCCTAAACTACGAGCAGTACTTC

d_call: .
clone_size: .
cdr3_length: 17
j_call: TRBJ2-7
v_call: TRBV4-2
cdr3_aa: CASSQVPAGGSSYEQYF
cdr3_nt: TGTGCCAGCAGCCAAGTTCCAGCGGGTGGGAGCTCCTACGAGCAGTACTTC

d_call: TRBD1
clone_size: .
cdr3_length: 16
j_call: TRBJ1-5
v_call: TRBV27
cdr3_aa: CASRPYVRGQGKPQHF
cdr3_nt: TGTGCCAGCAGACCTTACGTCCGGGGACAGGGGAAGCCCCAGCATTTT

d_call: .
clone_size: .
cdr3_length: 14
j_call: TRBJ1-1
v_call: TRBV30
cdr3_aa: CAWTLGQGYTEAFF
cdr3_nt: TGTGCCTGGACGTTGGGGCAGGGTTACACTGAAGCTTTCTTT

d_call: .
clone_size: .
cdr3_length: 16
j_call: TRBJ2-5
v_call: TRBV6-5
cdr3_aa: CASSYLRPIDRGTQYF
cdr3_nt: TGTGCCAGCAGTTACTTGCGGCCGATTGACCGCGGGACCCAGTACTTC

d_call: .
clone_size: .
cdr3_length: 14
j_call: TRBJ2-3
v_call: TRBV28
cdr3_aa: CASNGRGTTDTQYF
cdr3_nt: TGTGCCAGCAACGGTCGGGGGACCACAGATACGCAGTATTTT

d_call: .
clone_size: .
cdr3_length: 14
j_call: TRBJ1-1
v_call: TRBV7-6
cdr3_aa: CASSPREQNTEAFF
cdr3_nt: TGTGCCAGCAGCCCCAGGGAACAGAACACTGAAGCTTTCTTT

d_call: TRBD2
clone_size: .
cdr3_length: 12
j_call: TRBJ2-7
v_call: TRBV6-5
cdr3_aa: CASSTSGYEQYF
cdr3_nt: TGTGCCAGTTCGACTAGCGGCTACGAGCAGTACTTC

d_call: .
clone_size: .
cdr3_length: 15
j_call: TRBJ1-1
v_call: TRBV29-1
cdr3_aa: CSVWGDLRGGTEAFF
cdr3_nt: TGCAGCGTTTGGGGGGACTTACGTGGGGGCACTGAAGCTTTCTTT

d_call: .
clone_size: .
cdr3_length: 14
j_call: TRBJ2-3
v_call: TRBV5-1
cdr3_aa: CASSLGLLPDTQYF
cdr3_nt: TGCGCCAGCAGCTTGGGTCTCCTCCCAGATACGCAGTATTTT

d_call: TRBD1
clone_size: .
cdr3_length: 14
j_call: TRBJ1-1
v_call: TRBV18
cdr3_aa: CASSYGTGGTEAFF
cdr3_nt: TGTGCCAGCTCGTATGGGACAGGGGGCACTGAAGCTTTCTTT